This T cell receptor beta chain was recorded in a study of kidney transplant recipient with SARS-CoV-2 infection. The CDR3 is made up of 15 amino acids. CDR1 is WNHNN, CDR2 SYGVQD, per germline (reference sequence). On this clonotype: It may be a read error: a sequence one base away is much more abundant.

A single record per CDR3 protein comes from TCRdb applying MiXCR to the reads. The data contain approximately 240,000 distinct CDR3 sequences, around 30% of them seen just once; the ten biggest clones take up less than 8.5%. Here the sequenced sample was a blood sample, taken at baseline and between days 110 and 120 from a kidney transplant recipient. V is TRBV10-1 and J is TRBJ2-2, with 7 bases aligning to TRBD1. The sequence was collected from a young adult male patient who had COVID-19 and was a kidney transplant recipient. The graft donor may have given rise to some T cells. The DNA of the CDR3 is TGCGCCGGCAGGGATAAGGGACAGCACACCGGGGAGCTGTTTTTT. As protein: CAGRDKGQHTGELFF.